Below, 8 T cell receptor beta chains from the same sample are listed, as sequenced in a study of blood T cell repertoires in COVID-19. The table came from immunoSEQ multiplex PCR; TCRdb's copy has only in-frame clones and leaves some out. This sample has 130,000 to 150,000 clones, with 88% found just once. The sequenced sample consisted of peripheral blood. The receptor source for this set is a human donor in a cohort sampled during active COVID-19.

The V gene is TRBV24-1, the J gene TRBJ2-7; 13 bases are shared with TRBD2. The CDR3 sequence is 16 residues long. Germline V gene lookup returns CDR1 KGHDR and CDR2 SFDVKD. The V gene end was trimmed by 3 bases and the J gene end by 8 bases; junction bases not matched to a gene: 9. For the CDR3, the DNA is TGTGCCACCAGTGATCCCGGGACTAGCGGGGTACCCCAGCAGTACTTC. Translated: CATSDPGTSGVPQQYF.

The chain links TRBV24-1 to TRBJ2-1; 8 nucleotides line up with TRBD1. Trimming cost V 4 bases and J 9 bases; bases outside gene matches: 7. CDR1 and CDR2 from the germline V gene are KGHDR and SFDVKD. CDR3 length equals 14 residues. CDR3 in DNA: TGTGCCACCAGTGAGAGGACAGGGTTGCTTGAGCAGTTCTTC. Residues: CATSERTGLLEQFF.

The rearrangement links TRBV25-1 to TRBJ1-6; TRBD1 is a possible D gene (5 bases). V was cut by 8 bases and J by 10 bases, with 18 bases left in between. This CDR3 has 14 residues. Per germline, CDR1 MGHDK and CDR2 SYGVNS. The CDR3 DNA reads as TGTGCCAGCCGAGCTCCAGGGTTATACTCACCCCTCCACTTT. It specifies CASRAPGLYSPLHF.

This rearrangement joins TRBV5-1 to TRBJ1-2, with a tentative D call TRBD1 (5 bases). Trimming pared 0 bases from V and 4 bases from J, leaving 13 bases between. The CDR3 is made up of 15 amino acids. Germline V gene data show CDR1 as SGHRS and CDR2 as YFSETQ. The CDR3 protein is CASSLAPTDTYGYTF. Here the CDR3 DNA reads TGCGCCAGCAGCTTGGCCCCGACAGATACCTATGGCTACACCTTC. Variable domain in full (rest from reference TRBV5-1 and TRBJ1-2): KAGVTQTPRYLIKTRGQQVTLSCSPISGHRSVSWYQQTPGQGLQFLFEYFSETQRNKGNFPGRFSGRQFSNSRSEMNVSTLELGDSALYLCASSLAPTDTYGYTFGSGTRLTVV.

This clone showed up just once. The chain combines TRBV18 with TRBJ1-1; 10 bases fit TRBD1. Germline assignment: CDR1 KGHSH and CDR2 LQKENI. Trimming removed 2 bases from V and 0 bases from J; junction bases left unmatched: 3. The CDR3 runs to 16 residues. For the CDR3, the DNA is TGTGCCAGCTCACCAATCGGGACAGGGGTGAACACTGAAGCTTTCTTT. Translation: CASSPIGTGVNTEAFF.

The V call is TRBV28, the J call TRBJ1-6; tentatively, D is TRBD1 (5 bases). The CDR3 is 16 residues long. Germline V gene lookup returns CDR1 MDHEN and CDR2 SYDVKM. Deletions cut 3 bases from V and 10 bases from J, with 19 bases between. In nucleotides, the CDR3 is TGTGCCAGCAGTTTGACAGCCGCTACCCCCAGCTCACCCCTCCACTTT. This codes for CASSLTAATPSSPLHF.

V is TRBV29-1 and J is TRBJ2-1, with 12 bases that match TRBD1. V shed 3 bases and J 14 bases; nucleotides not matched to a gene: 2. This CDR3 has 11 residues. CDR1 and CDR2 (germline): SQVTM, ANQGSEA. CDR3 sequence (DNA): TGCAGCGTTGACGGGACAGGGGGCGAGTTCTTC. Encoded protein: CSVDGTGGEFF.

The chain employs TRBV12-3 or TRBV12-4 and TRBJ1-6; the D gene is possibly TRBD1 (5 bases). Trimming cost V 7 bases and J 6 bases, with 10 bases left between them. CDR3 length: 13 residues. The CDR3 here is CASTRAVNSPLHF. For the CDR3, the DNA is TGTGCCAGCACCAGGGCCGTTAATTCACCCCTCCACTTT.